These 13 T cell receptor beta chains were all obtained from the same sample, sequenced in a study of blood T cell repertoires in COVID-19. TCRdb's copy holds only in-frame clones and misses some; the assay was immunoSEQ multiplex PCR. The sample shows about 100,000 clones, around four fifths of them seen only once. Specimen: peripheral blood. These receptors were obtained from a woman between 65 and 79 years old with acute or convalescent COVID-19.

The V call is TRBV28, the J call TRBJ1-1, with 7 nucleotides matching TRBD1. The V segment lost 7 bases and the J segment 1 base; nucleotides outside the gene matches: 12. From germline, CDR1 is MDHEN and CDR2 SYDVKM. This CDR3 has 16 residues. The CDR3: CASTSAGGQGNTEAFF. In DNA form, the CDR3 reads TGTGCCAGCACCTCCGCAGGGGGGCAGGGGAACACTGAAGCTTTCTTT.

V usage is TRBV14 and J usage is TRBJ1-1, with D unresolved. This CDR3 region has 13 residues. Per the germline V gene, CDR1 is SGHDN and CDR2 is FVKESK. Deletions cut 1 base from V and 1 base from J, with 4 bases between. CDR3 protein: CASSQVGNTEAFF. CDR3 nucleotides: TGTGCCAGCAGCCAAGTCGGGAACACTGAAGCTTTCTTT.

This clone was counted once. The chain has TRBV6-5 and TRBJ2-1; 9 nucleotides agree with TRBD1. The CDR3 has 14 amino acids. Germline loops: CDR1 MNHEY, CDR2 SVGAGI. V trimming: 4 bases; J trimming: 10 bases; junction bases outside the gene matches: 8. The CDR3 DNA sequence: TGTGCCAGCAGTTTCCAACAGGGGGCAAAGGAGCAGTTCTTC. It encodes CASSFQQGAKEQFF.

The V gene is TRBV6-1, the J gene TRBJ2-5; D might be TRBD2 (6 bases). The CDR3 is 18 amino acids. Germline-derived CDR1 and CDR2 are MNHNS and SASEGT. The V end lost 0 bases, the J end lost 5 bases, and 22 bases lay between the germline ends. This chain's CDR3 is CASSEALRWAGSAETQYF. Written as DNA, the CDR3 is TGTGCCAGCAGTGAAGCGCTTCGATGGGCGGGGAGCGCGGAGACCCAGTACTTC.

The CDR3 DNA sequence: TGTGCCAGCAGCTTGGGCCGCGGGACTCTTTCAGATACGCAGTATTTT. Translating it yields CASSLGRGTLSDTQYF. The gene calls are TRBV5-4 and TRBJ2-3, with D tentatively TRBD2 (6 bases). Trimming took off 0 bases at V and 4 bases at J, with 15 bases between the two ends. Germline V gene sequence: CDR1 SGHNT, CDR2 YYREEE (reference sequence). This CDR3 has 16 amino acids.

As to this clone: One end of the junction fails to match germline, which may point to a read error. The rearrangement joins TRBV3-1 (or the pseudogene TRBV3-2) to TRBJ2-1; TRBD1 matches at 7 bases. CDR3 length: 15 amino acids. Per germline, CDR1 LGHDT and CDR2 YNNKEL (reference sequence). CDR3 amino acids: CAGSQDRASYNEQFF. The CDR3, as DNA: TGTGCCGGCAGCCAAGACAGGGCGTCCTACAATGAGCAGTTCTTC.

V gene TRBV5-5 combines with J gene TRBJ2-3; TRBD2 aligns across 7 bases. Trimming cost V 1 base and J 3 bases; bases outside gene matches: 5. Germline V gene lookup returns CDR1 SGHKS and CDR2 YYEKEE (reference sequence). CDR3 size: 15 residues. The CDR3 DNA reads TGTGCCAGCAGCTTGCCTAGCGGAGATACAGATACGCAGTATTTT. It translates to CASSLPSGDTDTQYF.

This chain uses TRBV3-1 (or the pseudogene TRBV3-2) with TRBJ2-5, with 9 bases aligning to TRBD2. CDR3 length: 14 residues. Trimming removed 2 bases from V and 4 bases from J; junction bases left unmatched: 2. Germline lookup yields CDR1 LGHDT and CDR2 YNNKEL (reference sequence). CDR3 region: CASSQLSGGETQYF. The CDR3 DNA follows: TGTGCCAGCAGCCAACTTAGCGGGGGAGAGACCCAGTACTTC.

The chain joins TRBV7-9 to TRBJ2-3; D is uncertain. CDR3 length equals 12 residues. The germline CDR1 and CDR2 sequences are SEHNR and FQNEAQ (reference sequence). Deletions cut 1 base from V and 4 bases from J, with 3 bases between. CDR3 loop: CASSLGADTQYF. The CDR3 DNA is TGTGCCAGCAGCTTAGGAGCAGATACGCAGTATTTT.

V gene TRBV5-1 combines with J gene TRBJ2-7; 7 bases agree with TRBD1. V lost 5 bases and J lost 5; bases outside the gene matches: 7. CDR3 size: 13 residues. Germline CDR1 reads SGHRS; CDR2 reads YFSETQ. CDR3 protein: CASRETGTHEQYF. CDR3 nucleotide sequence: TGCGCCAGCAGGGAGACAGGGACCCACGAGCAGTACTTC.

The V call is TRBV18, the J call TRBJ2-7, with 10 bases that match TRBD1. Trimming cost V 4 bases and J 0 bases; bases outside gene matches: 3. The CDR3 consists of 15 residues. Germline CDR1 is KGHSH and CDR2 is LQKENI. CDR3 loop: CASSRGTGVSYEQYF. The CDR3, as DNA: TGTGCCAGCTCACGGGGGACAGGGGTCTCCTACGAGCAGTACTTC.

This chain links TRBV11-3 with TRBJ2-2; D possibly corresponds to TRBD2 (6 bases). CDR1 SGHNT and CDR2 YENEEA come from the germline V gene. The ends were cut back, 3 bases at V and 5 bases at J, with 7 bases in the middle. This CDR3 is built from 13 residues. CDR3 amino acids: CASSLEGTGELFF. The CDR3 DNA reads as TGTGCCAGCAGCTTGGAGGGAACCGGGGAGCTGTTTTTT.

The chain has TRBV4-1 and TRBJ2-5; 7 bases fit TRBD1. The CDR3 totals 16 residues. V dropped 4 bases and J dropped 5; count of bases not matched to a gene: 13. Germline V gene data show CDR1 as MGHRA and CDR2 as YSYEKL. CDR3 residues: CASSPRGTGAEETQYF. DNA for the CDR3: TGCGCCAGCAGCCCCCGGGGCACAGGGGCTGAGGAGACCCAGTACTTC.